Shown below are 18 T cell receptor beta chains from a single sample sequenced in a study of neoadjuvant anti-PD-1 for oral cavity cancer. Repertoires were generated with immunoSEQ multiplex PCR, while TCRdb's copy carries only in-frame clones and drops some. The profile shows approximately 67,000 clones, around 83% of them singletons. The specimen comprised PBMCs, sampled before nivolumab (anti-PD-1) treatment. The receptors stem from a person aged 35 to 85 with oral cavity squamous cell carcinoma.

V usage is TRBV11-2 and J usage is TRBJ2-7, with D perhaps matching TRBD2 (6 bases). Germline CDR1 reads SGHAT; CDR2 reads FQNNGV. Trimming took 5 bases from V and 3 from J, leaving 11 bases between them. The CDR3 loop spans 13 amino acids. The CDR3 DNA sequence: TGTGCCAGCAGCATCGACGGGAGCTACGAGCAGTACTTC. This gives the protein CASSIDGSYEQYF.

This chain uses TRBV11-1 with TRBJ2-7; 8 bases map to TRBD1. The germline gives CDR1 SGHAT, CDR2 FQDESV (reference sequence). Unmatched junction bases numbered 11, after V lost 4 bases and J lost 6 bases. The CDR3 sequence is 15 residues long. CDR3 sequence reads: CASSSEPGQGREQYF. The CDR3 nucleotides read TGTGCCAGCAGCTCAGAACCCGGACAGGGACGCGAGCAGTACTTC.

V is TRBV6-1 and J is TRBJ2-5, with D uncertain. This CDR3 contains 10 residues. From germline, CDR1 is MNHNS and CDR2 SASEGT. Trimming pared 7 bases from V and 3 bases from J, leaving 3 bases between. Written as DNA, the CDR3 is TGTGCCAGCACCGAAGAGACCCAGTACTTC. This encodes CASTEETQYF.

The CDR3 loop is CAWTKSERTEAFF. The CDR3 nucleotides read TGTGCCTGGACAAAGTCTGAGAGGACTGAAGCTTTCTTT. The chain joins TRBV30 to TRBJ1-1; D call uncertain. Germline V gene sequence: CDR1 GTSNPN, CDR2 SVGIG (reference sequence). V shed 4 bases and J shed 5 bases, with 14 bases lying between them. The CDR3 is made up of 13 amino acids.

The chain links TRBV5-1 to TRBJ2-5, with 9 bases matching TRBD1. Losses at the gene ends were 4 bases for V and 5 bases for J; bases not matched to a gene: 9. CDR1 SGHRS and CDR2 YFSETQ come from the germline V gene. This CDR3 comprises 15 residues. CDR3 region: CASSPITGGHETQYF. The CDR3 nucleotides read TGCGCCAGCAGCCCGATTACAGGGGGCCACGAGACCCAGTACTTC.

This clone was seen a handful of times. V is TRBV4-2 and J is TRBJ2-6, with D uncertain. V was shortened by 4 bases and J by 1 base, with 8 bases between the two germline ends. Germline V gene sequence: CDR1 LGHNA, CDR2 YNFKEQ. This CDR3 spans 15 amino acids. As DNA, the CDR3 is TGTGCCAGCAGCCCTCTATCGTCTGGGGCCAACGTCCTGACTTTC. This codes for CASSPLSSGANVLTF.

The J gene is TRBJ2-7, the V gene TRBV2; possibly TRBD1 or TRBD2 for D (6 bases each). V lost 8 bases, J lost 0 bases, and 23 bases lay in between. The CDR3 has 17 amino acids. The germline V gene has CDR1 SNHLY and CDR2 FYNNEI. CDR3 residues: CASGGRGGRGSSYEQYF. In DNA form, the CDR3 reads TGTGCCAGCGGGGGCCGGGGAGGCCGGGGGAGCTCCTACGAGCAGTACTTC.

In DNA form, the CDR3 reads TGTGCCAGCAGTTTCCGATCCACAGATACGCAGTATTTT. Encoded protein: CASSFRSTDTQYF. The V and J genes are TRBV27 and TRBJ2-3; D is uncertain. This CDR3 comprises 13 residues. Germline-derived CDR1 and CDR2 are MNHEY and SMNVEV (reference sequence). The V end was cut by 3 bases, the J end by 2 bases, with 6 bases between.

The chain uses TRBV12-5 and TRBJ2-1; 14 positions agree with TRBD2. The CDR3 spans 17 residues. V gave up 5 bases and J gave up 8 bases; unmatched junction bases: 11. Per the germline V gene, CDR1 is LGHNT and CDR2 is FRNRAP. CDR3 loop: CASGPALGTSGRDEQFF. The CDR3 DNA reads as TGTGCTAGTGGTCCAGCCCTGGGGACTAGCGGGAGAGATGAGCAGTTCTTC.

V usage is TRBV4-1 and J usage is TRBJ2-7; 7 bases agree with TRBD2. CDR1 is MGHRA, CDR2 YSYEKL, per germline. The CDR3 has 14 amino acids. The V segment lost 1 base and the J segment 4 bases; nucleotides outside the gene matches: 4. The CDR3 sequence is CASSQGDYLYEQYF. As DNA, the CDR3 is TGCGCCAGCAGCCAAGGGGACTATCTGTACGAGCAGTACTTC.

This chain connects TRBV7-9 to TRBJ2-7; 10 bases are shared with TRBD1. CDR3 size: 15 residues. Germline lookup yields CDR1 SEHNR and CDR2 FQNEAQ (reference sequence). The V gene end was trimmed by 8 bases and the J gene end by 3 bases; junction bases not matched to a gene: 10. CDR3 nucleotide sequence: TGTGCCAGCGGAAGAACCGGGACAGGGGTCTACGAGCAGTACTTC. This translates into CASGRTGTGVYEQYF. The entire variable domain, with the rest obtained from reference TRBV7-9 and TRBJ2-7, is as follows: DTGVSQNPRHKITKRGQNVTFRCDPISEHNRLYWYRQTLGQGPEFLTYFQNEAQLEKSRLLSDRFSAERPKGSFSTLEIQRTEQGDSAMYLCASGRTGTGVYEQYFGPGTRLTVT.

The V and J genes are TRBV21-1 and TRBJ2-3; the D call in the table, TRBD1, was not verified against the DNA. TRBV21-1 is a pseudogene. This CDR3 comprises 15 residues. The CDR3 spells CASSKVKGAVDTQYF. The CDR3 DNA sequence: TGTGCCAGCAGCAAAGTGAAGGGGGCGGTGGATACGCAGTATTTT.

The rearrangement joins TRBV6-1 to TRBJ1-1; perhaps TRBD1 as D (5 bases). There are 17 residues in the CDR3. The V end was cut by 3 bases, the J end by 0 bases, with 17 bases between. CDR1 MNHNS and CDR2 SASEGT come from the germline V gene. CDR3 amino acids: CASSEALAGPLNTEAFF. The DNA for the CDR3 is TGTGCCAGCAGTGAGGCCCTGGCGGGACCGCTGAACACTGAAGCTTTCTTT.

This rearrangement joins TRBV30 to TRBJ2-3; 15 bases map to TRBD2. CDR1 and CDR2 from the germline V gene are GTSNPN and SVGIG (reference sequence). The length of the CDR3 is 15 residues. Trimming took 3 bases from V and 6 from J; bases not matched to a gene: 4. Here the CDR3 reads CAWSLGLAGGDTQYF. The CDR3 DNA reads TGTGCCTGGAGCCTAGGACTAGCGGGAGGGGATACGCAGTATTTT.

The chain is built from TRBV5-4 and TRBJ2-7, with TRBD2 as a possible D gene (6 bases). V was cut by 3 bases and J by 2 bases, with 15 bases left in between. Germline loops: CDR1 SGHNT, CDR2 YYREEE (reference sequence). The CDR3 length is 15 residues. The CDR3 sequence is CASSWGVAGPYEQYF. The CDR3, as DNA: TGTGCCAGCAGCTGGGGGGTAGCTGGCCCCTACGAGCAGTACTTC.

J is TRBJ2-1 and V is TRBV6-5; 8 bases are a match to TRBD1. Germline values: CDR1 MNHEY, CDR2 SVGAGI. The V gene end was trimmed by 6 bases and the J gene end by 3 bases; junction bases not matched to a gene: 7. The CDR3 runs to 15 residues. The CDR3 DNA follows: TGTGCCAGCAGCACGACAGGGGTAAGCTACAATGAGCAGTTCTTC. Translated, it gives CASSTTGVSYNEQFF.

This clone was recorded a few times. V usage is TRBV7-9 and J usage is TRBJ1-2; D uncertain. Germline assignment: CDR1 SEHNR and CDR2 FQNEAQ (reference sequence). This CDR3 comprises 14 residues. V was trimmed by 5 bases and J by 4 bases, leaving 14 bases between them. This chain's CDR3 is CASSQGEAAYGYTF. The CDR3 DNA follows: TGTGCCAGCAGCCAAGGAGAGGCCGCCTATGGCTACACCTTC.

CDR3 region: CAWSPTSPDGNEKLFF. The CDR3 DNA is TGTGCCTGGAGCCCTACATCCCCCGACGGAAATGAAAAACTGTTTTTT. The rearrangement joins TRBV30 to TRBJ1-4; D gene unclear. Trimming shortened V by 3 bases and J by 5 bases, and 19 bases separated the two germline ends. The germline V gene encodes CDR1 GTSNPN and CDR2 SVGIG (reference sequence). This CDR3 spans 16 amino acids.